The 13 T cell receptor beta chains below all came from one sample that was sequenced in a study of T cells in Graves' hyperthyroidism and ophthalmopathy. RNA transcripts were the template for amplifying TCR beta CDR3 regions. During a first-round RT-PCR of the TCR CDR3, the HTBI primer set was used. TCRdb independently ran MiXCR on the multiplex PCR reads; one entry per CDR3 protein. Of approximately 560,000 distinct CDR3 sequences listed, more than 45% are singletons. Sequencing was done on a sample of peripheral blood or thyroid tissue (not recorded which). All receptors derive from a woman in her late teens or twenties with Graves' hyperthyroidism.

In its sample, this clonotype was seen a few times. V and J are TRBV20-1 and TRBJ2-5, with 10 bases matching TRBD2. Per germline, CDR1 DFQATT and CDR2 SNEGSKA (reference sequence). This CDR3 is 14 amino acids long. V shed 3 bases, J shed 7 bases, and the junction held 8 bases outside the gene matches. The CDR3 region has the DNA TGCAGTGCTAGCCACGCGCAGCGGGAGGGGACCCAGTACTTC. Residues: CSASHAQREGTQYF.

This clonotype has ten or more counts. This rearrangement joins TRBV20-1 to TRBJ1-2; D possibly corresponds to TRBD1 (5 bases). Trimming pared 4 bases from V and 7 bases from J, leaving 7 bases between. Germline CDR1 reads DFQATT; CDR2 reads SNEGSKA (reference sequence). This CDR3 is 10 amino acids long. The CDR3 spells CSATRVGYTF. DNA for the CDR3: TGCAGTGCTACCAGGGTTGGCTACACCTTC.

The CDR3 DNA reads TGTGCCAGCACCCCAGGGGATCAGCCCCAGCATTTT. Its translation is CASTPGDQPQHF. The V gene is TRBV11-1, the J gene TRBJ1-5; D might be TRBD1 (6 bases). The germline gives CDR1 SGHAT, CDR2 FQDESV (reference sequence). The CDR3 has 12 residues. V was cut by 7 bases and J by 5 bases, with 9 bases left in between.

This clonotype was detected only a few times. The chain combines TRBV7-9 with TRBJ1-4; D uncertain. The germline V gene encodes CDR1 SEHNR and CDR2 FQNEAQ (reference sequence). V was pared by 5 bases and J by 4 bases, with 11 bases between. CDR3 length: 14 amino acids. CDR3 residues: CASSQFTGNEKLFF. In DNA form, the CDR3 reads TGTGCCAGCAGCCAATTTACGGGTAATGAAAAACTGTTTTTT.

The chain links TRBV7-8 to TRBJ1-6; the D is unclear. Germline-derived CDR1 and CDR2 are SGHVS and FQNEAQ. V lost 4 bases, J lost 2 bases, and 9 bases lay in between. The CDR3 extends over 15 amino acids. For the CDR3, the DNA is TGTGCCAGCAGCTCCGGACGAACCTATAATTCACCCCTCCACTTT. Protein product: CASSSGRTYNSPLHF.

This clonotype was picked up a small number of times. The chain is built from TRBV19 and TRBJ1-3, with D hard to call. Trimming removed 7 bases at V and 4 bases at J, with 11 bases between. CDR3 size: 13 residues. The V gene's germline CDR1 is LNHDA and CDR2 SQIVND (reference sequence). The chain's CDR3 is CASKGPWGNTIYF. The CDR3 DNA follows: TGTGCCAGTAAAGGACCTTGGGGAAACACCATATATTTT.

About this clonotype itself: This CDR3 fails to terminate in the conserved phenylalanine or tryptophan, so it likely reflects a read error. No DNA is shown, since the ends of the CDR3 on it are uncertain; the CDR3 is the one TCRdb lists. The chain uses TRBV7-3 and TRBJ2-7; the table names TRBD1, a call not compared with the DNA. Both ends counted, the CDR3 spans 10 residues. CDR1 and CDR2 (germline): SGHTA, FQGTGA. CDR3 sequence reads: CASSPDRGQT.

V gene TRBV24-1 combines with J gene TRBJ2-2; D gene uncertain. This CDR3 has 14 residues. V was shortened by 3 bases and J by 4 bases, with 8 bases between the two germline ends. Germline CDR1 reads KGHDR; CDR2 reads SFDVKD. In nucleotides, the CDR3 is TGTGCCACCAGTGATGGGTTCTTCACCGGGGAGCTGTTTTTT. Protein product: CATSDGFFTGELFF.

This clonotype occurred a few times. Written as DNA, the CDR3 is TGTGCCACCAGCAGAGAAGGGGGTCGTGGCTACACCTTC. Translated: CATSREGGRGYTF. The V gene is TRBV15, the J gene TRBJ1-2; weak D call: TRBD1 (6 bases). V dropped 0 bases and J dropped 7 bases, with 9 bases sitting between them. In germline, CDR1 is LNHNV, CDR2 YYDKDF (reference sequence). This CDR3 contains 13 residues. The full variable domain, completed using reference TRBV15 and TRBJ1-2, is DAMVIQNPRYQVTQFGKPVTLSCSQTLNHNVMYWYQQKSSQAPKLLFHYYDKDFNNEADTPDNFQSRRPNTSFCFLDIRSPGLGDTAMYLCATSREGGRGYTFGSGTRLTVV.

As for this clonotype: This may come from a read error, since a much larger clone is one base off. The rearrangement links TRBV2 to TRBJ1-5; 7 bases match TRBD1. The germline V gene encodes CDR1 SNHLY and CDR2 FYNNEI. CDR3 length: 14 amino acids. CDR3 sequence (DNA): TGTGCCAGCAGTCAACAGGGGAGCAATCAGCCCCGGCATTTT. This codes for CASSQQGSNQPRHF.

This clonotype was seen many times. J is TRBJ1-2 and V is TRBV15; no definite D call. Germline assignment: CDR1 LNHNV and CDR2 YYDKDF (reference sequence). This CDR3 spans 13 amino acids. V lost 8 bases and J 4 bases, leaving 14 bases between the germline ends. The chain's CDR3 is CATAPGGSYGYTF. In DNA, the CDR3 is TGTGCCACCGCCCCAGGCGGAAGCTATGGCTACACCTTC.

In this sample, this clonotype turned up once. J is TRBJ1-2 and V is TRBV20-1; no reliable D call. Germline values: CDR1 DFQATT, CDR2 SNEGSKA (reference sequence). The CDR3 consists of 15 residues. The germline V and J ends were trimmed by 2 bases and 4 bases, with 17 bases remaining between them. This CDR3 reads CSARPAVRPRYGYTF. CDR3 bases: TGCAGTGCTAGACCCGCAGTCCGACCTCGCTATGGCTACACCTTC.

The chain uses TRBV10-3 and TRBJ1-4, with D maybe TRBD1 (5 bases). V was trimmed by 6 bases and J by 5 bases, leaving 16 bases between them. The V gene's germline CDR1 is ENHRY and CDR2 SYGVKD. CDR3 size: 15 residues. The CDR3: CAISRGTSLNEKLFF. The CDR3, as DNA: TGTGCCATCAGCCGTGGGACTAGTTTGAATGAAAAACTGTTTTTT.